These 21 T cell receptor beta chains were all obtained from the same sample, sequenced in a study of T cells after posttransplantation cyclophosphamide. Only in-frame clones appear in the TCRdb table, and some are missing; sequencing was by immunoSEQ multiplex PCR. This sample has 3,500 to 4,000 clones, with around two thirds found just once. The sample consisted of memory CD8+ T cells sorted from blood. These receptors came from a man aged 30 to 39 in good health and a related stem cell transplant donor.

The chain links TRBV9 to TRBJ2-5; D is perhaps TRBD2 (6 bases). The V end lost 2 bases, the J end lost 5 bases, and 16 bases lay between the germline ends. Looked up from germline, CDR1 is SGDLS and CDR2 is YYNGEE. The CDR3 is 15 residues long. CDR3 nucleotides: TGTGCCAGCAGCGTCGGCGGGGCAACCCCGGAGACCCAGTACTTC. Protein: CASSVGGATPETQYF.

This clone was counted once. The rearrangement joins TRBV6-5 to TRBJ2-1; perhaps TRBD2 as D (5 bases). The CDR3 sequence is 13 residues long. Trimming removed 2 bases at V and 9 bases at J, with 11 bases between. Germline V gives CDR1 MNHEY, CDR2 SVGAGI. The CDR3 DNA reads TGTGCCAGCAGTTACGGGCGGGCGAGTGAGCAGTTCTTC. It codes for CASSYGRASEQFF.

The V call is TRBV9, the J call TRBJ1-2, with TRBD1 matching over 9 bases. The CDR3 has 17 residues. CDR1 is SGDLS and CDR2 is YYNGEE in the germline V gene. The J segment lost 3 bases and the V segment lost 4 bases, leaving 13 bases of the junction unmatched. For the CDR3, the DNA is TGTGCCAGCAGCCCGGGGACAGGGTATTCGGTTTACTATGGCTACACCTTC. Translating it yields CASSPGTGYSVYYGYTF. The full variable domain, in which reference TRBV9 and TRBJ1-2 provide the parts outside the CDR3, is DSGVTQTPKHLITATGQRVTLRCSPRSGDLSVYWYQQSLDQGLQFLIQYYNGEERAKGNILERFSAQQFPDLHSELNLSSLELGDSALYFCASSPGTGYSVYYGYTFGSGTRLTVV.

This clone was seen more than once but under ten times. The V and J genes are TRBV19 and TRBJ1-3; unclear D gene. V was trimmed by 7 bases and J by 0 bases, leaving 13 bases between them. Germline-derived CDR1 and CDR2 are LNHDA and SQIVND (reference sequence). The CDR3 has 15 amino acids. CDR3 DNA: TGTGCCAGTACGGAGGGCCTTCACTCTGGAAACACCATATATTTT. Protein sequence: CASTEGLHSGNTIYF. Looking up the rest from reference TRBV19 and TRBJ1-3 gives the full variable domain: DGGITQSPKYLFRKEGQNVTLSCEQNLNHDAMYWYRQDPGQGLRLIYYSQIVNDFQKGDIAEGYSVSREKKESFPLTVTSAQKNPTAFYLCASTEGLHSGNTIYFGEGSWLTVV.

V and J are TRBV7-2 and TRBJ1-1; 9 bases are shared with TRBD1. The CDR3 runs 16 residues. V was clipped by 1 base and J by 0 bases; unmatched bases: 3. CDR1 and CDR2 (germline): SGHTA, FQGNSA. The CDR3 region is CASSLVGQGLNTEAFF. The CDR3 region has the DNA TGTGCCAGCAGCTTAGTGGGACAGGGTTTGAACACTGAAGCTTTCTTT.

This clone was found a few times. The identical CDR3 is also encoded by other nucleotide sequences in the sample. The chain links TRBV27 to TRBJ1-2, with D perhaps matching TRBD1 (6 bases). The V gene's germline CDR1 is MNHEY and CDR2 SMNVEV (reference sequence). The CDR3 is made up of 17 amino acids. The V gene lost 6 bases and the J gene lost 0 bases, with 20 bases spanning the gap. This CDR3 reads CASSQRGGGGANYGYTF. The CDR3 DNA sequence: TGTGCCAGCAGCCAAAGGGGAGGAGGGGGGGCTAACTATGGCTACACCTTC.

In its sample, this clone was seen a few times. The CDR3 protein is CASSRAIGGVDNEQFF. CDR3 coding DNA: TGTGCCAGCAGCCGGGCTATAGGGGGGGTGGACAATGAGCAGTTCTTC. The V call is TRBV2, the J call TRBJ2-1, with D perhaps matching TRBD2 (7 bases). The germline CDR1 and CDR2 sequences are SNHLY and FYNNEI. Trimming took 6 bases from V and 5 from J, leaving 20 bases between them. The CDR3 is 16 amino acids.

The rearrangement joins TRBV7-9 to TRBJ2-7; tentatively, D is TRBD1 (5 bases). This CDR3 spans 13 amino acids. V shed 4 bases and J shed 7 bases, with 14 bases lying between them. Germline V gene data show CDR1 as SEHNR and CDR2 as FQNEAQ (reference sequence). CDR3 coding DNA: TGTGCCAGCAGCTCTCTCCAGGGTGGAGAGCAGTACTTC. This codes for CASSSLQGGEQYF.

Here the CDR3 reads CASSGDNTGELFF. CDR3 DNA: TGTGCCAGCAGTGGAGATAACACCGGGGAGCTGTTTTTT. This sequence joins TRBV25-1 and TRBJ2-2, with D uncertain. Germline lookup yields CDR1 MGHDK and CDR2 SYGVNS. The CDR3 sequence is 13 residues long. Trimming removed 4 bases at V and 2 bases at J, with 5 bases between.

The rearrangement joins TRBV4-1 to TRBJ2-3; no firm D call. There are 14 residues in the CDR3. Trimming took 4 bases from V and 4 from J, leaving 12 bases between them. From germline, CDR1 is MGHRA and CDR2 YSYEKL. CDR3 sequence: CASSPRFVPDTQYF. CDR3 bases: TGCGCCAGCAGCCCGCGGTTTGTGCCAGATACGCAGTATTTT.

The chain joins TRBV5-3 to TRBJ2-1; 11 bases line up with TRBD2. TRBV5-3 is an open reading frame, and its role is uncertain. The CDR3 is 16 residues long. Trimming cost V 4 bases and J 3 bases; bases outside gene matches: 6. CDR3 DNA: TGTGCCAGAAGCCCGACTAGCGGGGCCGACTACAATGAGCAGTTCTTC. This codes for CARSPTSGADYNEQFF.

The rearrangement links TRBV11-2 to TRBJ2-7, with 10 positions matching TRBD2. The germline CDR1 and CDR2 sequences are SGHAT and FQNNGV. The CDR3 has 15 residues. Trimming took 1 base from V and 3 from J; bases not matched to a gene: 3. CDR3 amino acids: CASSLGAGGGYEQYF. The CDR3 coding sequence is TGTGCCAGCAGCTTAGGAGCGGGGGGGGGCTACGAGCAGTACTTC.

The chain links TRBV4-3 to TRBJ2-1; 10 nucleotides line up with TRBD1. The CDR3 spans 16 residues. Germline V gene sequence: CDR1 LGHNA, CDR2 YSLEER. Losses at the gene ends were 0 bases for V and 3 bases for J; bases not matched to a gene: 2. The CDR3 region is CASSQDGTGVYNEQFF. The CDR3 region has the DNA TGCGCCAGCAGCCAAGATGGGACAGGGGTCTACAATGAGCAGTTCTTC.

This rearrangement joins TRBV27 to TRBJ1-6; D is ambiguous. Between the trimmed V and J ends, which lost 4 bases and 9 bases, there was a span of 7 bases. Germline-derived CDR1 and CDR2 are MNHEY and SMNVEV (reference sequence). There are 12 residues in the CDR3. This chain's CDR3 is CASSSYSSPLHF. CDR3 DNA sequence: TGTGCCAGCAGTTCCTACTCTTCACCCCTCCACTTT.

To note about this clone: A junction end diverges from the germline sequence, so it may reflect a read error. At the DNA level, this CDR3 is encoded by other sequences in the same sample as well. Written as DNA, the CDR3 is TGTGCCAGCAGCTTAGAACAGTATAATTCACCCCTCCATTTT. Protein product: CASSLEQYNSPLHF. The chain couples TRBV11-2 to TRBJ1-6; D unresolved. The CDR3 is 14 amino acids. CDR1 is SGHAT and CDR2 is FQNNGV in the germline V gene.

The chain links TRBV18 to TRBJ2-1; D perhaps matches TRBD1 (5 bases). The germline gives CDR1 KGHSH, CDR2 LQKENI. The CDR3 contains 19 residues. Trimming pared 3 bases from V and 8 bases from J, leaving 29 bases between. The CDR3 spells CASSPPEQVGPWVVDEQFF. The CDR3 DNA reads as TGTGCCAGCTCACCCCCGGAACAGGTGGGCCCTTGGGTCGTTGATGAGCAGTTCTTC.

The genes are TRBV13 and TRBJ2-2; 7 bases map to TRBD1. The V and J ends lost 8 bases and 2 bases, in that order; junction bases with no gene match: 8. Germline-derived CDR1 and CDR2 are PRHDT and FYEKMQ (reference sequence). This CDR3 is built from 15 residues. CDR3 sequence: CASGSTGRNTGELFF. CDR3 sequence (DNA): TGTGCCAGCGGCTCGACAGGGCGAAACACCGGGGAGCTGTTTTTT.

V is TRBV7-8 and J is TRBJ1-2; 10 bases line up with TRBD1. Germline CDR1 SGHVS, CDR2 FQNEAQ. The CDR3 has 17 amino acids. Trimming removed 5 bases from V and 3 bases from J; junction bases left unmatched: 12. The CDR3 coding sequence is TGTGCCAGCAGCACTCGTGCATCCGGGACAGGGGACTATGGCTACACCTTC. Protein sequence: CASSTRASGTGDYGYTF.

The gene calls are TRBV14 and TRBJ1-1, with D possibly being TRBD1 (5 bases). The CDR3 totals 13 residues. V lost 1 base to trimming and J lost 6 bases, with 9 bases between them. In germline, CDR1 is SGHDN, CDR2 FVKESK. In DNA, the CDR3 is TGTGCCAGCAGCCAAGCAGGGATAGCTGAAGCTTTCTTT. Amino acids: CASSQAGIAEAFF.

J is TRBJ2-1 and V is TRBV11-2, with 9 bases identical to TRBD1. Germline loops: CDR1 SGHAT, CDR2 FQNNGV. The trim removed 5 bases at V and 1 base at J, leaving 12 bases unmatched. The CDR3 runs 18 residues. CDR3 bases: TGTGCCAGCAGCCTCTACGGGGCTGACAGGGGGTCCTACAATGAGCAGTTCTTC. This encodes CASSLYGADRGSYNEQFF.

This chain uses TRBV9 with TRBJ2-2, with 7 bases fitting TRBD2. The CDR3 runs 14 residues. Germline CDR1 SGDLS, CDR2 YYNGEE. J lost 2 bases, V lost 6 bases, and 4 bases had no gene match. The CDR3 region has the DNA TGTGCCAGCACCCGACTAGCTAACACCGGGGAGCTGTTTTTT. Translated: CASTRLANTGELFF.